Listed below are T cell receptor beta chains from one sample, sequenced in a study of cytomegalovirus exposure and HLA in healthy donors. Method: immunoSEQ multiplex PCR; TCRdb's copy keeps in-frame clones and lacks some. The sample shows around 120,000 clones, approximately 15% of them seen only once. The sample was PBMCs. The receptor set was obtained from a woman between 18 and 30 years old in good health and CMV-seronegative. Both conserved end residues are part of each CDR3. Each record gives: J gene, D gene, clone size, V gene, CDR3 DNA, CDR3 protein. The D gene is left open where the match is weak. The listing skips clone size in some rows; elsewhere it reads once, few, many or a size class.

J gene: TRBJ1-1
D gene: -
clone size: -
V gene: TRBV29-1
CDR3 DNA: TGCAGCGTTGCGGGTAAGATGAACACTGAAGCTTTCTTT
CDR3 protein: CSVAGKMNTEAFF

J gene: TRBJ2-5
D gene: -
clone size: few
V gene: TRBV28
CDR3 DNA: TGTGCCATAGAGGGGCCACGCAGGGAGGAGCAGTACTTC
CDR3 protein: CAIEGPRREEQYF

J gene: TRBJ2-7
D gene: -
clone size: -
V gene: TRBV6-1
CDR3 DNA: TGTGCCAGCAGATATAGCTCCTACGAGCAGTACTTC
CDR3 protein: CASRYSSYEQYF

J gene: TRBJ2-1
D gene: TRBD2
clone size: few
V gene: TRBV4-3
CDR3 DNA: TGCGCCAGCAGCCCAGAGCGGGGGGCCCCATACAATGAGCAGTTCTTC
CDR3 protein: CASSPERGAPYNEQFF

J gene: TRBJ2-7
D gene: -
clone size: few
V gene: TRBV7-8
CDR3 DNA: TGTGCCAGCAGCTTAGGAGGCGGGCTACACGAGCAGTACTTC
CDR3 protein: CASSLGGGLHEQYF

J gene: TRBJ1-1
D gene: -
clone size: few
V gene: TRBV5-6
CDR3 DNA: TGTGCCAGCAGCTTGGCCGGGGGAAAGGTTGAAGCTTTCTTT
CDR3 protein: CASSLAGGKVEAFF

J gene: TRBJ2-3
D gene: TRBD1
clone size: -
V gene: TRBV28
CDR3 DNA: TGTGCCAGCAGTTTAGCCAGGGGGCCCATGGGGACAGATACGCAGTATTTT
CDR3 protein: CASSLARGPMGTDTQYF

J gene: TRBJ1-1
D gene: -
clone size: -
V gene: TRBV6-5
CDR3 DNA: TGTGCCAGCGCGGCAGAAGTGAACACTGAAGCTTTCTTT
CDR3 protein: CASAAEVNTEAFF

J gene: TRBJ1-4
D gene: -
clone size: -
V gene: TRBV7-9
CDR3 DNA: TGTGCCAGCAGCTTAGTACTTGGGTGGGAGGATGAAAAACTGTTTTTT
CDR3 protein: CASSLVLGWEDEKLFF

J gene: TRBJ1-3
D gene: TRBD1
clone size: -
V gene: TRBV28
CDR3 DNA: TGTGCCAGCAGTTCTGCCGGCCGCACAGGGGGTGGAAACACCATATATTTT
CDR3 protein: CASSSAGRTGGGNTIYF

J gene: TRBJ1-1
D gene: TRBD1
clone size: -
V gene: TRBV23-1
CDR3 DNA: TGCGCCAGCTGGGGGGATCCGGGACAGAGATCGAACACTGAAGCTTTCTTT
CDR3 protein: CASWGDPGQRSNTEAFF

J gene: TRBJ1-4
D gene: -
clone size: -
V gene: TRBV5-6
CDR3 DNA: TGTGCCAGCAGCTTTGGCCTTAAGGAGGAAGGTGAAAAACTGTTTTTT
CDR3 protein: CASSFGLKEEGEKLFF

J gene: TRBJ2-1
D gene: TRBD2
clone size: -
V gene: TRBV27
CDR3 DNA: TGTGCCAGCAGTTTAAAGCCCCCCGGACTAGGGCGGAATGAGCAGTTCTTC
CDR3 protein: CASSLKPPGLGRNEQFF

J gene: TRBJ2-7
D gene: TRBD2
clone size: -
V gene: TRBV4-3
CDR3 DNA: TGCGCCAGCAGCCAAGATACGCGGGGGGGCAGTTACGAGCAGTACTTC
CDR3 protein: CASSQDTRGGSYEQYF

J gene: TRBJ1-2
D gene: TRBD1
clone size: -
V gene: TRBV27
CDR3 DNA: TGTGCCAGCAGTCTCGGACAGGGGCGAGGCTACACCTTC
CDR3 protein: CASSLGQGRGYTF

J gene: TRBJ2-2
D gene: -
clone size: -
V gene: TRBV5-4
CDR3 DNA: TGTGCCAGCAGAAATCGGACCGGCGGGCCCGGGGAGCTGTTTTTT
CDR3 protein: CASRNRTGGPGELFF

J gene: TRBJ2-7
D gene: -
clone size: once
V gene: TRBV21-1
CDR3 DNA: TGTGCCAGCAGCAAGACCGCGCCGGGGAAGGAAGAGCAGTACTTC
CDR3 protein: CASSKTAPGKEEQYF

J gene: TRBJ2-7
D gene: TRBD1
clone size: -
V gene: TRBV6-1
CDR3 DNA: TGTGCCAGCACTGAGGGGACAGCGGATACCTACGAGCAGTACTTC
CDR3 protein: CASTEGTADTYEQYF

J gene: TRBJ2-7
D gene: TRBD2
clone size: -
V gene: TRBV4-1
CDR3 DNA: TGCGCCAGCAGCCAAAGGGGACTAGCGGCCTACGAGCAGTACTTC
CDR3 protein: CASSQRGLAAYEQYF

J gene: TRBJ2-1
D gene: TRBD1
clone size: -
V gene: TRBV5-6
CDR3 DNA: TGTGCCAGCAGCTTTGACAGGGGAGGCTACAATGAGCAGTTCTTC
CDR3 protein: CASSFDRGGYNEQFF

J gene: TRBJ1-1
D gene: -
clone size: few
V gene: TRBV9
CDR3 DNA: TGTGCCAGCAGCCCGGACATAAACGGCGAAGCTTTCTTT
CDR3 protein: CASSPDINGEAFF

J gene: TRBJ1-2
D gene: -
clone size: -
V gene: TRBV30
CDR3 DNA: TGTGCCTGGAGTGTAGGGGGGGCGGAAGGCTACACCTTC
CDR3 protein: CAWSVGGAEGYTF

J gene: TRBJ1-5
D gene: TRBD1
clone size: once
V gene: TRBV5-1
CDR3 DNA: TGCGCCAGCAGCTTGTCAGGGGGATCCGAACAGCCCCAGCATTTT
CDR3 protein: CASSLSGGSEQPQHF

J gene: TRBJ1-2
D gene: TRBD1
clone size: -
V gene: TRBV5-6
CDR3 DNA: TGTGCCAGCAGCTCGCAGGGGGCCTATGGCTACACCTTC
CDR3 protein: CASSSQGAYGYTF

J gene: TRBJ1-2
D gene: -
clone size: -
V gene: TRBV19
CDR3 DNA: TGTGCCAGTAGTTCGTCGGGGGTCGACTATGGCTACACCTTC
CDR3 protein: CASSSSGVDYGYTF